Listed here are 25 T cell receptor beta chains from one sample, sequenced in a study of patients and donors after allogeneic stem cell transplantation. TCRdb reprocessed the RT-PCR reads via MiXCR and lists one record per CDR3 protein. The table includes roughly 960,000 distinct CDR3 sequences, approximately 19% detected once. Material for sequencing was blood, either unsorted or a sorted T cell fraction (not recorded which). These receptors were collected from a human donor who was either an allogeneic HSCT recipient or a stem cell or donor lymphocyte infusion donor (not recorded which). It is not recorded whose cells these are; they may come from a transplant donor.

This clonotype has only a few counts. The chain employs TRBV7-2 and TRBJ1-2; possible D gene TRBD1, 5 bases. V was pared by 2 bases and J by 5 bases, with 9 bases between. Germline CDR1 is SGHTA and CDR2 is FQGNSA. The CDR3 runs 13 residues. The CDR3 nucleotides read TGTGCCAGCAGCTTAAAGAGGGGATATGGCTACACCTTC. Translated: CASSLKRGYGYTF.

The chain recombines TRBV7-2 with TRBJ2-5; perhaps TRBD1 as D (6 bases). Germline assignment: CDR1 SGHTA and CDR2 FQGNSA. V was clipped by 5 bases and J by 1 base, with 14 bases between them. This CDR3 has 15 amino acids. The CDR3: CASSQGQRSQETQYF. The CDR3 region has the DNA TGTGCCAGCAGCCAAGGACAGCGATCCCAAGAGACCCAGTACTTC.

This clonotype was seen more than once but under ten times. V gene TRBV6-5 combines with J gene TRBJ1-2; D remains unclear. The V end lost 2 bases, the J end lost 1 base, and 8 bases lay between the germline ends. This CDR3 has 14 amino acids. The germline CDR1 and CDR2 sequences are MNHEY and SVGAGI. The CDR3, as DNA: TGTGCCAGCAGTTACGCGGACCTTAACTATGGCTACACCTTC. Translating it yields CASSYADLNYGYTF.

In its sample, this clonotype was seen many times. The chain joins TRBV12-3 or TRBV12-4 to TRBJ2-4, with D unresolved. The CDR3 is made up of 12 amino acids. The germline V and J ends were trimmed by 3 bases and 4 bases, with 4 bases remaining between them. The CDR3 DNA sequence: TGTGCCAGCAGTTTCAGGAAAAACATTCAGTACTTC. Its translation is CASSFRKNIQYF.

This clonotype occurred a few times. The chain's CDR3 is CASSSWEGDGYTF. For the CDR3, the DNA is TGTGCCAGCAGTTCCTGGGAAGGGGATGGCTACACCTTC. The chain joins TRBV6-6 to TRBJ1-2; tentatively, D is TRBD1 (5 bases). The germline CDR1 and CDR2 sequences are MNHNY and SVGAGI (reference sequence). V gave up 4 bases and J gave up 6 bases, with 12 bases separating them. There are 13 residues in the CDR3.

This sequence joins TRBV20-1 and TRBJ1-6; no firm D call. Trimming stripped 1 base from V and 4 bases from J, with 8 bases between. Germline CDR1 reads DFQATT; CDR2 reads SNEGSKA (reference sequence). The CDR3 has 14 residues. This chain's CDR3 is CSARGQAYNSPLHF. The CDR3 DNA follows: TGCAGTGCTAGAGGGCAGGCTTATAATTCACCCCTCCACTTT.

In DNA, the CDR3 is TGCAGTGCTAGAGATAGGAACTCTGGAAACACCATATATTTT. Translation: CSARDRNSGNTIYF. The chain joins TRBV20-1 to TRBJ1-3, with D unresolved. Germline V gene lookup returns CDR1 DFQATT and CDR2 SNEGSKA (reference sequence). This CDR3 comprises 14 residues. V was cut by 0 bases and J by 0 bases, with 6 bases left in between.

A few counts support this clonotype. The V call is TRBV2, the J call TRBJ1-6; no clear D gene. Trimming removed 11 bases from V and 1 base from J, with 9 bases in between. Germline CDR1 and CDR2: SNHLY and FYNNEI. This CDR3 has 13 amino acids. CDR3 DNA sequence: TGTGCCGGGAGGAGGTCCTATAATTCACCCCTCCACTTT. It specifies CAGRRSYNSPLHF.

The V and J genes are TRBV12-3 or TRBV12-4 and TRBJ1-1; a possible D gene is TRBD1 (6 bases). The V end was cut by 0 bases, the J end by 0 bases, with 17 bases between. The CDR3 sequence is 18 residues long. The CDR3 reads CASSLALTTGHMNTEAFF. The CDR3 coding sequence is TGTGCCAGCAGTTTAGCGCTTACAACGGGACACATGAACACTGAAGCTTTCTTT.

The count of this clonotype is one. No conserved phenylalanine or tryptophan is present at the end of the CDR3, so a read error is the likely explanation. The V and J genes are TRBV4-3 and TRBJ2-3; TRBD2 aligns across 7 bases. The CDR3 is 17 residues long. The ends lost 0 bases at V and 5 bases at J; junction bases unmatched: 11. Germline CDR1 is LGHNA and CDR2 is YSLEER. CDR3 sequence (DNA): TGCGCCAGCAGCCAAGATGGGGGGGTCCGGCCTAAAGATACGCAGTATCTT. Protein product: CASSQDGGVRPKDTQYL.

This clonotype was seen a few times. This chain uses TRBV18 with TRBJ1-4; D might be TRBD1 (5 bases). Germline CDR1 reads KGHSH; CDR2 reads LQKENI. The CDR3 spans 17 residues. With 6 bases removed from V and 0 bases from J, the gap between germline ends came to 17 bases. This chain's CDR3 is CASSASFWDATNEKLFF. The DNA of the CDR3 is TGTGCCAGCTCGGCGTCTTTCTGGGACGCAACTAATGAAAAACTGTTTTTT.

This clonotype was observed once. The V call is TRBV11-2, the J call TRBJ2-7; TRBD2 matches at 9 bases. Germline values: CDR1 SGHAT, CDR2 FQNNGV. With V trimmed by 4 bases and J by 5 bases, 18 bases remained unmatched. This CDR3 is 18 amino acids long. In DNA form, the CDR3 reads TGTGCCAGCAGCTCCATACATCGGCAAAGCGGGGGGACCCACGAGCAGTACTTC. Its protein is CASSSIHRQSGGTHEQYF.

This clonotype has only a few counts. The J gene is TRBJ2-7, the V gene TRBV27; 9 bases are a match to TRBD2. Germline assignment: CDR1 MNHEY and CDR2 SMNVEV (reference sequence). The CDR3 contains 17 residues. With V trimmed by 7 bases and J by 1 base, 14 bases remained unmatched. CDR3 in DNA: TGTGCCAGCACTCTTAGCGGGAGTACCTCCCAATCCTACGAGCAGTACTTC. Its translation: CASTLSGSTSQSYEQYF.

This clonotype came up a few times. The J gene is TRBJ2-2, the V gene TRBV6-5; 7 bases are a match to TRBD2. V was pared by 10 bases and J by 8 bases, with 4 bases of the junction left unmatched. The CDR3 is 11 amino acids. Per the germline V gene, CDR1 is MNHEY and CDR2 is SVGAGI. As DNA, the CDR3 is TGTGCCACAGGGCGGGGGGGGGAGCTGTTTTTT. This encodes CATGRGGELFF.

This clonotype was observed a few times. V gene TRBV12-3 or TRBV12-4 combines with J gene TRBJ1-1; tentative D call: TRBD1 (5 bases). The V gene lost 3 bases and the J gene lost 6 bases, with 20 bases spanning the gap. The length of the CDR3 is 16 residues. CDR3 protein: CASSLAGWGGYAEAFF. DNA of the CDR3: TGTGCCAGCAGTTTGGCGGGATGGGGGGGGTACGCTGAAGCTTTCTTT.

As DNA, the CDR3 is TGTGCCACCAGCAGAGACCTAATAGTTGGGAACACTGAAGCTTTCTTT. Translated, it gives CATSRDLIVGNTEAFF. The chain uses TRBV15 and TRBJ1-1; D unclear. The CDR3 is 16 amino acids. Germline V CDR1 and CDR2: LNHNV, YYDKDF (reference sequence). Between the trimmed V and J ends, which lost 0 bases and 1 base, there was a span of 12 bases.

The CDR3 DNA reads TGTGCCTGGACGGACAGGGCTCTCCTCTATGGCTACACCTTC. This codes for CAWTDRALLYGYTF. The chain couples TRBV30 to TRBJ1-2; 8 nucleotides line up with TRBD1. This CDR3 is 14 amino acids long. CDR1 is GTSNPN and CDR2 is SVGIG in the germline V gene (reference sequence). The J segment lost 4 bases and the V segment lost 4 bases, leaving 8 bases of the junction unmatched.

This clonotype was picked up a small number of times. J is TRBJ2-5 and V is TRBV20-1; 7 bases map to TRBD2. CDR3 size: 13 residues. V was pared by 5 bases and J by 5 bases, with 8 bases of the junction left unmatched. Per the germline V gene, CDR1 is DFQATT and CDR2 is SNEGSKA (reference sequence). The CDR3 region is CSAASGGWETQYF. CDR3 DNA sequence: TGCAGTGCTGCTTCGGGGGGTTGGGAGACCCAGTACTTC.

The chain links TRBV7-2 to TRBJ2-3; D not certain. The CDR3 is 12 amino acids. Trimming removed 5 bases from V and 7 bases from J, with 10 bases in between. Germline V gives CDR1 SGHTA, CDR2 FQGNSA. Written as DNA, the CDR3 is TGTGCCAGCAGCCTCACGAGCAATACGCAGTATTTT. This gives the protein CASSLTSNTQYF.

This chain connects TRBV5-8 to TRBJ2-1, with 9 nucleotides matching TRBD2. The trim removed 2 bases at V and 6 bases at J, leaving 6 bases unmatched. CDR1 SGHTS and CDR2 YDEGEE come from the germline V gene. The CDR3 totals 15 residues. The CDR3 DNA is TGTGCCAGCAGCTTAGGCGGGGGGGCCGGCAATGAGCAGTTCTTC. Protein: CASSLGGGAGNEQFF.

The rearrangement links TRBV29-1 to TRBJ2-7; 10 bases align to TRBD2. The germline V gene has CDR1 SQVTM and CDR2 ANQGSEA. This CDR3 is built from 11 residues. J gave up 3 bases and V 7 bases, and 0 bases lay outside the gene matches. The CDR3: CSGTSGYEQYF. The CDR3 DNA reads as TGCAGCGGGACTAGCGGCTACGAGCAGTACTTC.

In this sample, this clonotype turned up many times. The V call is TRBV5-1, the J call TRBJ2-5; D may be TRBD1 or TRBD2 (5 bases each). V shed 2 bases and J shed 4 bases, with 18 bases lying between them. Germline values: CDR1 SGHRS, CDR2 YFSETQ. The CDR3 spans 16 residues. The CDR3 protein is CASSFSGQPGGETQYF. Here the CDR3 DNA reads TGCGCCAGCAGCTTTTCCGGACAACCTGGAGGAGAGACCCAGTACTTC. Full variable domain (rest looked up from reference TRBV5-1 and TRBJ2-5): KAGVTQTPRYLIKTRGQQVTLSCSPISGHRSVSWYQQTPGQGLQFLFEYFSETQRNKGNFPGRFSGRQFSNSRSEMNVSTLELGDSALYLCASSFSGQPGGETQYFGPGTRLLVL.

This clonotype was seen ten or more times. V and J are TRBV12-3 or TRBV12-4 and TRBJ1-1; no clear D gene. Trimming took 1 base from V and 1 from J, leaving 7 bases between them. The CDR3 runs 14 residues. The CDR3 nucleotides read TGTGCCAGCAGTTTAGTTCGGGGGAACACTGAAGCTTTCTTT. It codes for CASSLVRGNTEAFF.

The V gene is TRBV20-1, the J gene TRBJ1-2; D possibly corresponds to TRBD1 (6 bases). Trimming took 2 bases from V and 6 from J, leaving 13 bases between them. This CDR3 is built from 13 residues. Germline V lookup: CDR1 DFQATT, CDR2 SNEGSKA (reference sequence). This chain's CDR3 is CSARSVKGDGYTF. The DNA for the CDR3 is TGCAGTGCTAGAAGTGTGAAGGGGGATGGCTACACCTTC.

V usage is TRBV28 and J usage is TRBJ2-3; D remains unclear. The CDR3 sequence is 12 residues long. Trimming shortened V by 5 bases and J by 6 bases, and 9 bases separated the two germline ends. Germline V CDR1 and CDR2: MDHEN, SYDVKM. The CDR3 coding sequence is TGTGCCAGCAGTCCGATCCGCGATACGCAGTATTTT. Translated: CASSPIRDTQYF.